The source of this T cell receptor (beta chain) is a study of CD8+CD57+ T cells in acquired aplastic anemia. The overall study: Each DNA sample taken from sorted CD4+ and CD8+ cells came to 3 to 4 ug on average. Average CD4+ read depth in healthy donors was around 10 million reads. General study points: A set of around 30 CD8+ CDR3 sequences was shared between patients and controls, and these sequences appeared highly expressed in patients. CD8+ Simpson's diversity did not differ significantly between patients and controls.

On this clonotype itself: Its antigen is unidentified. A read error may produce the germline difference seen at one junction end.

The TCR beta profiling, which covered VDJ combination and CDR3 sequence, was carried out using genomic DNA as the template. One entry per CDR3 protein, called by TCRdb with MiXCR from the reads. The sample lists 400,000 to 450,000 distinct CDR3 sequences, roughly 64% occurring once. What was sequenced was sorted CD4+, CD8+, or CD8+CD57+ T cells (not recorded which) from PBMCs. This receptor was obtained from a human donor in good health, serving as a control.

CDR3 nucleotide sequence: TGTGCCAGCAGTGAGATCAGCGGGGGATCTTTGTATTTT. Protein sequence: CASSEISGGSLYF. The V gene is TRBV2, the J gene TRBJ1-6, with a tentative D call TRBD1 (5 bases). The CDR3 totals 13 residues. Germline lookup yields CDR1 SNHLY and CDR2 FYNNEI.